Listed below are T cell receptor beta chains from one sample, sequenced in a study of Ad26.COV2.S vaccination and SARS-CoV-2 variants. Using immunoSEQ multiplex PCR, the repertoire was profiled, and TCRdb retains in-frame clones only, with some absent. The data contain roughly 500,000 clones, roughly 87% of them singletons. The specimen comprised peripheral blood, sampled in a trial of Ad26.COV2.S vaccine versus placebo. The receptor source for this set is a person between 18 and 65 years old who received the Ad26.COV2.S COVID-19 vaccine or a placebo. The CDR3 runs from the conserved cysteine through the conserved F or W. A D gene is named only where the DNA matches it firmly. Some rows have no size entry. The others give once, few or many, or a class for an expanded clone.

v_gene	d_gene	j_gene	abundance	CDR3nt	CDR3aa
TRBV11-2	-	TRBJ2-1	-	TGTGCCAGCAGCCCCCAGAGTGGGAATGAGCAGTTCTTC	CASSPQSGNEQFF
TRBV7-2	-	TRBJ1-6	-	TGTGCCAGCAGCTTAGGCGGTTTCAGCTCCTATAATTCACCCCTCCACTTT	CASSLGGFSSYNSPLHF
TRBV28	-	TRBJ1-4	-	TGTGCCAGCAGTTTACAGCCTTGGGATGAAAAACTGTTTTTT	CASSLQPWDEKLFF
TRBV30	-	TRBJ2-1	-	TGTGCCTGGAATTACGGGACCCCGTCCCATGAGCAGTTCTTC	CAWNYGTPSHEQFF
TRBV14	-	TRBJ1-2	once	TGTGCCAGCAGCCAAGGGGTGGGCTATGGCTACACCTTC	CASSQGVGYGYTF
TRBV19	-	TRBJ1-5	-	TGTGCCAGTAGCGGCCTCGGGGCCCTTAGCAATCAGCCCCAGCATTTT	CASSGLGALSNQPQHF
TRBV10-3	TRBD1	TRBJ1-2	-	TGTGCCATCAGTGAGCGACAGGGTTTTGAGCTTGGCTACACCTTC	CAISERQGFELGYTF
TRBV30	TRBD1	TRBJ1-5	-	TGTGCCTGGAGTGGGGACAGGGGGAAGCCCCAGCATTTT	CAWSGDRGKPQHF
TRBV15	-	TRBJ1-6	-	TGTGCCACCAGCAGAGAGGGGGGGGAGGCAATGCCCCTCCACTTT	CATSREGGEAMPLHF
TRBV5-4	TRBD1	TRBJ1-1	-	TGTGCCAGCAGGAGCGGGACAGTTGCTGAAGCTTTCTTT	CASRSGTVAEAFF
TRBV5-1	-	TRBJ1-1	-	TGCGCCAGCAGCGGGGGACGGGTCCGGAACACTGAAGCTTTCTTT	CASSGGRVRNTEAFF
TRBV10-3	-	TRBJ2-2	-	TGTGCCCTCTCCAGGGGTAACACCGGGGAGCTGTTTTTT	CALSRGNTGELFF
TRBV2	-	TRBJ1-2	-	TGTGCCAGCAACAGAGAAAAGGATGGCTACACCTTC	CASNREKDGYTF
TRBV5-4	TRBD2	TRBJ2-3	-	TGTGCCAGCAGCTTAGGGGACGGGAGGACAGATACGCAGTATTTT	CASSLGDGRTDTQYF
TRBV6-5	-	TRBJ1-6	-	TGTGCCAGCAGTTACTCAGGGGCTTCCTATAATTCACCCCTCCACTTT	CASSYSGASYNSPLHF
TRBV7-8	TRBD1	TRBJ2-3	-	TGTGCCAGCAGCTTGGACAGGGTTAGCACAGATACGCAGTATTTT	CASSLDRVSTDTQYF
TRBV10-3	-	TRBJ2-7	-	TGTGCCATCAGTGATCGACAGTCCTACGAGCAGTACTTC	CAISDRQSYEQYF
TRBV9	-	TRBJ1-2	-	TGTGCCAGCAGCCATAGAAGGGGCTCAGCTAACTATGGCTACACCTTC	CASSHRRGSANYGYTF
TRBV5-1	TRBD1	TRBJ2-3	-	TGCGCCAGCAGCTTGGGGACAGGGCCGGGAGTTGGTACGCAGTATTTT	CASSLGTGPGVGTQYF
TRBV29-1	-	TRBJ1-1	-	TGCAGCGTGGGCGGACAGCTTAGTACTGAAGCTTTCTTT	CSVGGQLSTEAFF
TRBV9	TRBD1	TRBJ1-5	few	TGTGCCAGCAGCCCTGGCCACGGCAGGGGGAATCAGCCCCAGCATTTT	CASSPGHGRGNQPQHF
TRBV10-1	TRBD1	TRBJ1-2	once	TGCGCCAGCAGCCGGGACAGGGGCTACTATGGCTACACCTTC	CASSRDRGYYGYTF
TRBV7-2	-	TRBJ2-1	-	TGTGCCAGCAGCTTAGGTCAGAACAATGAGCAGTTCTTC	CASSLGQNNEQFF
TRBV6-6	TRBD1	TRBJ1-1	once	TGTGCCAGCAGCCCCATGACAGGGGTGAGCACTGAAGCTTTCTTT	CASSPMTGVSTEAFF
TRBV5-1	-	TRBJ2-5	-	TGCGCCAGCAGCCGAGTGAAGCAAGAGACCCAGTACTTC	CASSRVKQETQYF
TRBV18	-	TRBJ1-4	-	TGTGCCAGCTCCCCGCAGGGAGGGGATGAAAAACTGTTTTTT	CASSPQGGDEKLFF
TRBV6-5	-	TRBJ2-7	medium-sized	TGTGCCAGCAGGGGGGTTCAAAAGCTCGAGCAGTACTTC	CASRGVQKLEQYF
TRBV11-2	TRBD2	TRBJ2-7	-	TGTGCCAGCAGCTCCCCCCATCGGGGGGTCTACGAGCAGTACTTC	CASSSPHRGVYEQYF
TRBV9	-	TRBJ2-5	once	TGTGCCAGCACCAAAGCTCCAACGGGACAAGAGACCCAGTACTTC	CASTKAPTGQETQYF
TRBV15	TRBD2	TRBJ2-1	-	TGTGCCACCAGCAGAGGTCTAGCGGGGGGCATGTCCTACAATGAGCAGTTCTTC	CATSRGLAGGMSYNEQFF
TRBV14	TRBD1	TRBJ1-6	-	TGTGCCAGCAGCCAGAGATACAGGGGGGCCCTCCACTTT	CASSQRYRGALHF
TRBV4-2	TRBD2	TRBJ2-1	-	TGTGCCAGTAAGCTAAGCGGGACTAGCTCCTACAATGAGCAGTTCTTC	CASKLSGTSSYNEQFF
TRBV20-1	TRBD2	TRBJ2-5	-	TGCAGTGCTAGTGGGCTAGCGGGAGTAGAGACCCAGTACTTC	CSASGLAGVETQYF
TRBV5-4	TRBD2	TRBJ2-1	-	TGTGCCAGCAGCCTGCGGTTTTTAGCGGGGGGCTACAATGAGCAGTTCTTC	CASSLRFLAGGYNEQFF
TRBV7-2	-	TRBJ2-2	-	TGTGCCAGCAGCTCTTTAGTCACCGGGGAGCTGTTTTTT	CASSSLVTGELFF
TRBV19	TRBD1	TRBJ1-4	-	TGTGCCAGTAGTCCAAACAGGGGTTCAGGGGAAAAACTGTTTTTT	CASSPNRGSGEKLFF